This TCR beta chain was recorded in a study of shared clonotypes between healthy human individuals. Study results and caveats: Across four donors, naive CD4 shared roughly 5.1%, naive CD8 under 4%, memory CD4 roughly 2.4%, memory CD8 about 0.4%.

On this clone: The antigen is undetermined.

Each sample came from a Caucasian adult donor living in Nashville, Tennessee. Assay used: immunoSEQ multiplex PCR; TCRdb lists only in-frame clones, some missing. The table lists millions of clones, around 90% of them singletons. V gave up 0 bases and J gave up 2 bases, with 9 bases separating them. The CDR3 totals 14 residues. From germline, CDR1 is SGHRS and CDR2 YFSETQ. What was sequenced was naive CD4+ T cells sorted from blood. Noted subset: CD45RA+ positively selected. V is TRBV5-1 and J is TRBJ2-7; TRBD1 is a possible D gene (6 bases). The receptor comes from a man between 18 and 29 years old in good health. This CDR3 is CASSLGQAAYEQYF. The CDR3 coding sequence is TGCGCCAGCAGCTTGGGACAGGCAGCCTACGAGCAGTACTTC.